This T cell receptor beta chain derives from a study of blood T cell repertoires in COVID-19. Study-level information: The cDNA or gDNA used as material had been derived from T cells, B-cell-depleted T cells, or PBMCs.

How the authors handled the data: Counts of nucleated cells, estimated from reference gene primer amplification, were obtained. Some clones are missing from TCRdb's copy, which holds only in-frame ones; the method was immunoSEQ multiplex PCR. The V and J calls and clone size were taken over from that table, and D and trimming were inferred from the DNA. This sample has 100,000 to 150,000 clones, with over 60% found just once. The germline V gene encodes CDR1 SNHLY and CDR2 FYNNEI. V was clipped by 7 bases and J by 1 base; unmatched bases: 6. The CDR3 spans 14 residues. This receptor was obtained from a woman aged 65 to 85 with acute or convalescent COVID-19. The V gene is TRBV2, the J gene TRBJ1-1; TRBD1 matches at 7 bases. The sample taken for sequencing was peripheral blood. CDR3 DNA: TGTGCCAGCACCCCGGGACAGCAGAACACTGAAGCTTTCTTT. Residues: CASTPGQQNTEAFF.